Following are 26 T cell receptor beta chains from one sample sequenced in a study of cytomegalovirus exposure and HLA in healthy donors. A multiplex PCR was run with 60 Vbeta primers and 13 Jbeta primers. Assay: immunoSEQ multiplex PCR; the TCRdb copy retains only in-frame clones and omits some. Of 110,000 or so clones listed, about four fifths were seen once; the top ten hold roughly 2.6%. The sample was PBMCs. All receptors derive from a woman between 18 and 29 years old in good health and CMV-seronegative.

V usage is TRBV28 and J usage is TRBJ2-2, with D unresolved. The CDR3 loop spans 12 amino acids. Trimming cost V 10 bases and J 5 bases, with 11 bases left between them. CDR1 and CDR2 (germline): MDHEN, SYDVKM. The CDR3 reads CATHGQTGELFF. The CDR3 nucleotides are TGTGCCACCCACGGTCAAACCGGGGAGCTGTTTTTT.

The rearrangement uses TRBV11-2 and TRBJ2-7, with TRBD2 matching over 11 bases. Germline loops: CDR1 SGHAT, CDR2 FQNNGV. The trim removed 4 bases at V and 2 bases at J, leaving 7 bases unmatched. There are 16 residues in the CDR3. The CDR3 nucleotides are TGTGCCAGCAGCTCTATAGCGGGGGGGCCCACCTACGAGCAGTACGTC. Its translation is CASSSIAGGPTYEQYV.

The chain combines TRBV19 with TRBJ2-1; 8 bases are shared with TRBD2. Trimming removed 2 bases from V and 1 base from J; junction bases left unmatched: 1. The germline CDR1 and CDR2 sequences are LNHDA and SQIVND (reference sequence). The CDR3 consists of 15 residues. The CDR3 loop reads CASSIIAGSYNEQFF. For the CDR3, the DNA is TGTGCCAGTAGTATAATAGCGGGATCCTACAATGAGCAGTTCTTC.

The chain couples TRBV6-5 to TRBJ1-2; 11 bases line up with TRBD1. V lost 6 bases and J lost 4; bases outside the gene matches: 7. The CDR3 has 15 residues. Germline-derived CDR1 and CDR2 are MNHEY and SVGAGI. The CDR3 sequence: CASRQPGTGGYGYTF. In DNA form, the CDR3 reads TGTGCCAGCAGACAACCCGGGACAGGGGGCTATGGCTACACCTTC.

This clone was found a few times. V usage is TRBV5-4 and J usage is TRBJ1-1, with D tentatively TRBD1 (6 bases). The CDR3 has 14 residues. Looked up from germline, CDR1 is SGHNT and CDR2 is YYREEE (reference sequence). V lost 4 bases and J 6 bases, leaving 16 bases between the germline ends. CDR3 amino acids: CASSTRQAGAEAFF. The CDR3 DNA reads as TGTGCCAGCAGCACTCGACAGGCAGGCGCTGAAGCTTTCTTT.

This chain connects TRBV6-5 to TRBJ2-3; the D gene is possibly TRBD1 (6 bases). Germline-derived CDR1 and CDR2 are MNHEY and SVGAGI. Trimming left V 6 bases short and J 5 bases short, with 18 bases between. The CDR3 runs to 15 residues. The CDR3: CASSPRGDQEDTQYF. Written as DNA, the CDR3 is TGTGCCAGCAGCCCCAGGGGCGACCAGGAAGATACGCAGTATTTT.

The rearrangement uses TRBV10-1 and TRBJ2-3; TRBD1 matches at 12 bases. Germline values: CDR1 WNHNN, CDR2 SYGVQD (reference sequence). V trimming: 5 bases; J trimming: 9 bases; junction bases outside the gene matches: 18. The CDR3 has 18 residues. CDR3 residues: CASSRKPPGQGAQETQYF. CDR3 DNA: TGCGCCAGCAGTCGCAAACCACCGGGACAGGGGGCACAGGAAACGCAGTATTTT.

This clone was found once. This chain links TRBV28 with TRBJ1-2; D perhaps matches TRBD1 (6 bases). Trimming removed 2 bases at V and 4 bases at J, with 8 bases between. The CDR3 spans 13 residues. Germline assignment: CDR1 MDHEN and CDR2 SYDVKM. The CDR3 coding sequence is TGTGCCAGCAGTTTAATACAGGGCTATGGCTACACCTTC. Translating it yields CASSLIQGYGYTF.

This clone was detected only a few times. This sequence joins TRBV7-8 and TRBJ1-5; D is possibly TRBD1 (6 bases). V lost 1 base and J 7 bases, leaving 8 bases between the germline ends. The CDR3 runs 13 residues. CDR1 and CDR2 from the germline V gene are SGHVS and FQNEAQ. The CDR3 DNA sequence: TGTGCCAGCAGCTTAGACAGGGACCAGCCCCAGCATTTT. This sequence encodes CASSLDRDQPQHF.

The chain carries TRBV7-2 and TRBJ1-6, with 7 positions matching TRBD1. Germline-derived CDR1 and CDR2 are SGHTA and FQGNSA. The CDR3 totals 15 residues. The V gene end was trimmed by 5 bases and the J gene end by 10 bases; junction bases not matched to a gene: 11. The CDR3 nucleotides read TGTGCCAGCAGCCCCAGAACAGGGGTGGGATCACCCCTCCACTTT. This sequence encodes CASSPRTGVGSPLHF.

As DNA, the CDR3 is TGTGCCATCAGCACCGGACAGGGGGTGACGGCCAAAAACATTCAGTACTTC. The encoded protein is CAISTGQGVTAKNIQYF. The chain carries TRBV10-3 and TRBJ2-4; 10 bases align to TRBD1. Germline loops: CDR1 ENHRY, CDR2 SYGVKD. The CDR3 is 17 residues long. V lost 6 bases, J lost 1 base, and 9 bases stayed unmatched.

V and J are TRBV7-9 and TRBJ1-5; perhaps TRBD1 as D (6 bases). V lost 5 bases, J lost 7 bases, and 12 bases lay in between. Looked up from germline, CDR1 is SEHNR and CDR2 is FQNEAQ (reference sequence). This CDR3 is 13 amino acids long. The CDR3: CASSLTGEQPQHF. CDR3 nucleotide sequence: TGTGCCAGCAGCCTGACAGGAGAGCAGCCCCAGCATTTT.

This clone has only one observation. This chain links TRBV10-1 with TRBJ1-2; 10 bases are shared with TRBD1. The CDR3 runs to 16 residues. CDR1 WNHNN and CDR2 SYGVQD come from the germline V gene (reference sequence). Trimming took 0 bases from V and 6 from J; bases not matched to a gene: 7. The CDR3 DNA reads as TGCGCCAGCAGTGAGTCCCAGACAGGGGGCAAGAATGGCTACACCTTC. Protein sequence: CASSESQTGGKNGYTF.

The chain links TRBV20-1 to TRBJ1-1; no clear D gene. The CDR3 loop spans 10 amino acids. Germline values: CDR1 DFQATT, CDR2 SNEGSKA (reference sequence). The V and J ends lost 0 bases and 8 bases respectively, with 4 bases between them. The CDR3 is CSARDREAFF. As DNA, the CDR3 is TGCAGTGCTAGAGACCGGGAAGCTTTCTTT.

This clone was detected a few times. The J gene is TRBJ1-5, the V gene TRBV6-6, with unresolved D. The CDR3 sequence is 16 residues long. Deletions cut 0 bases from V and 2 bases from J, with 11 bases between. Looked up from germline, CDR1 is MNHNY and CDR2 is SVGAGI (reference sequence). The CDR3 loop reads CASSYSQVGGNQPQHF. The CDR3 DNA follows: TGTGCCAGCAGTTACTCCCAGGTGGGAGGCAATCAGCCCCAGCATTTT.

The chain has TRBV29-1 and TRBJ1-2; no clear D. The germline V and J ends were trimmed by 3 bases and 6 bases, with 5 bases remaining between them. Germline-derived CDR1 and CDR2 are SQVTM and ANQGSEA. CDR3 length: 10 residues. In nucleotides, the CDR3 is TGCAGCGTTGACCCTAATGGCTACACCTTC. This gives the protein CSVDPNGYTF.

This chain uses TRBV19 with TRBJ2-2, with 7 bases identical to TRBD1. Germline assignment: CDR1 LNHDA and CDR2 SQIVND (reference sequence). J was trimmed by 6 bases and V by 5 bases; bases with no gene match: 12. This CDR3 has 16 residues. This CDR3 is CASSDRDRRGPGELFF. The CDR3 coding sequence is TGTGCCAGTAGTGACCGGGACAGAAGGGGGCCCGGGGAGCTGTTTTTT.

This chain joins TRBV4-2 and TRBJ2-5, with 8 nucleotides matching TRBD2. The CDR3 loop spans 17 amino acids. Germline V gene lookup returns CDR1 LGHNA and CDR2 YNFKEQ. Trimming at V came to 3 bases and at J to 1 base, leaving 10 bases not matched to a gene. CDR3 protein: CASSQRGAGDTQETQYF. Written as DNA, the CDR3 is TGTGCCAGCAGCCAGAGAGGAGCGGGGGATACCCAAGAGACCCAGTACTTC.

This clone was counted between two and nine times. CDR3 bases: TGCAGCGTTGGAGGTTTTCGGGCAGGGGGCGCGGAAGGCTATGGCTACACCTTC. As protein: CSVGGFRAGGAEGYGYTF. This chain joins TRBV29-1 and TRBJ1-2; 8 nucleotides agree with TRBD1. V lost 4 bases and J lost 4; bases outside the gene matches: 20. Germline V CDR1 and CDR2: SQVTM, ANQGSEA. This CDR3 has 18 residues.

The rearrangement joins TRBV2 to TRBJ1-3; D is uncertain. CDR3 length: 12 residues. V was pared by 4 bases and J by 4 bases, with 5 bases between. Germline-derived CDR1 and CDR2 are SNHLY and FYNNEI. This chain's CDR3 is CASSAVGNTIYF. Here the CDR3 DNA reads TGTGCCAGCAGTGCGGTGGGAAACACCATATATTTT.

This sequence joins TRBV7-2 and TRBJ1-1; TRBD1 matches 8 bases. Trimming took 3 bases from V and 4 from J; bases not matched to a gene: 4. Germline V gene data show CDR1 as SGHTA and CDR2 as FQGNSA. The CDR3 spans 14 residues. The CDR3: CASSFDRGFTEAFF. The DNA for the CDR3 is TGTGCCAGCAGCTTCGACAGGGGATTCACTGAAGCTTTCTTT. Variable domain in full (rest from reference TRBV7-2 and TRBJ1-1): GAGVSQSPSNKVTEKGKDVELRCDPISGHTALYWYRQSLGQGLEFLIYFQGNSAPDKSGLPSDRFSAERTGGSVSTLTIQRTQQEDSAVYLCASSFDRGFTEAFFGQGTRLTVV.

The V gene is TRBV9, the J gene TRBJ1-2; the D is unclear. In germline, CDR1 is SGDLS, CDR2 YYNGEE. The CDR3 extends over 15 amino acids. V lost 0 bases and J lost 4, with 13 bases in between. The CDR3 region has the DNA TGTGCCAGCAGCGTAGGTACGGGTCCTCCCTATGGCTACACCTTC. Translating gives CASSVGTGPPYGYTF. The whole variable domain, remainder taken from reference TRBV9 and TRBJ1-2, is DSGVTQTPKHLITATGQRVTLRCSPRSGDLSVYWYQQSLDQGLQFLIQYYNGEERAKGNILERFSAQQFPDLHSELNLSSLELGDSALYFCASSVGTGPPYGYTFGSGTRLTVV.

This sequence joins TRBV19 and TRBJ2-7, with 9 nucleotides matching TRBD1. The ends lost 4 bases at V and 0 bases at J; junction bases unmatched: 4. Germline CDR1 is LNHDA and CDR2 is SQIVND (reference sequence). CDR3 length equals 15 residues. The CDR3 DNA reads as TGTGCCAGTAGTAGGAGGACAGGGGCCTCCTACGAGCAGTACTTC. Protein product: CASSRRTGASYEQYF. The full variable domain, completed using reference TRBV19 and TRBJ2-7, is DGGITQSPKYLFRKEGQNVTLSCEQNLNHDAMYWYRQDPGQGLRLIYYSQIVNDFQKGDIAEGYSVSREKKESFPLTVTSAQKNPTAFYLCASSRRTGASYEQYFGPGTRLTVT.

The V call is TRBV19, the J call TRBJ2-2; TRBD2 aligns across 7 bases. The germline CDR1 and CDR2 sequences are LNHDA and SQIVND (reference sequence). This CDR3 contains 16 residues. V lost 5 bases and J lost 2; bases outside the gene matches: 8. CDR3 amino acids: CASSSLRDYNTGELFF. For the CDR3, the DNA is TGTGCCAGTAGTTCTCTCCGGGACTACAACACCGGGGAGCTGTTTTTT.

The rearrangement links TRBV14 to TRBJ1-1; no clear D. Trimming took 0 bases from V and 1 from J, leaving 9 bases between them. The CDR3 totals 15 residues. The germline V gene has CDR1 SGHDN and CDR2 FVKESK. Here the CDR3 DNA reads TGTGCCAGCAGCCAAGACAGGAAGGAGAACACTGAAGCTTTCTTT. Protein: CASSQDRKENTEAFF.

The chain combines TRBV25-1 with TRBJ1-2; TRBD1 is a possible D gene (5 bases). The CDR3 is 13 amino acids. In germline, CDR1 is MGHDK, CDR2 SYGVNS. The V gene lost 6 bases and the J gene lost 4 bases, with 12 bases spanning the gap. CDR3 coding DNA: TGTGCCAGCAGCCGCACGGGGGGCTATGGCTACACCTTC. It codes for CASSRTGGYGYTF.